This record covers a single T cell receptor beta chain. The antigen remains unidentified. The source of the sample is a study of blood T cells in healthy people across ages. Study at large: In model experiments, template switching was able to capture about one barcoded beta molecule for every two T cells that were present. Notes on the study in general: Aged donors had fewer naive CD4+ cells and lower diversity than long-lived donors.

With a J-beta primer mix and a sample-barcoded 5' primer, a second PCR ran roughly 6 to 11 cycles. Tagging of each cDNA molecule was performed by a template-switch adaptor with 12 random nucleotides. There were at least 2.5 million CDR3-containing paired-end reads obtained from each sample. One entry per CDR3 protein results from TCRdb running MiXCR on the 5' RACE reads. The data contain roughly 800,000 distinct CDR3 sequences, over 45% of them singletons. From germline, CDR1 is WSHSY and CDR2 SAAADI. This CDR3 region has 16 residues. The ends were cut back, 4 bases at V and 5 bases at J, with 17 bases in the middle.

The sequence was collected from a man under 40 in good health. Sequences were obtained from blood. The J gene is TRBJ2-2, the V gene TRBV10-2, with a tentative D call TRBD2 (7 bases). CDR3 nucleotide sequence: TGCGCCAGCAGTGTTGTGGGGGGGCCACAAACCGGGGAGCTGTTTTTT. This codes for CASSVVGGPQTGELFF.